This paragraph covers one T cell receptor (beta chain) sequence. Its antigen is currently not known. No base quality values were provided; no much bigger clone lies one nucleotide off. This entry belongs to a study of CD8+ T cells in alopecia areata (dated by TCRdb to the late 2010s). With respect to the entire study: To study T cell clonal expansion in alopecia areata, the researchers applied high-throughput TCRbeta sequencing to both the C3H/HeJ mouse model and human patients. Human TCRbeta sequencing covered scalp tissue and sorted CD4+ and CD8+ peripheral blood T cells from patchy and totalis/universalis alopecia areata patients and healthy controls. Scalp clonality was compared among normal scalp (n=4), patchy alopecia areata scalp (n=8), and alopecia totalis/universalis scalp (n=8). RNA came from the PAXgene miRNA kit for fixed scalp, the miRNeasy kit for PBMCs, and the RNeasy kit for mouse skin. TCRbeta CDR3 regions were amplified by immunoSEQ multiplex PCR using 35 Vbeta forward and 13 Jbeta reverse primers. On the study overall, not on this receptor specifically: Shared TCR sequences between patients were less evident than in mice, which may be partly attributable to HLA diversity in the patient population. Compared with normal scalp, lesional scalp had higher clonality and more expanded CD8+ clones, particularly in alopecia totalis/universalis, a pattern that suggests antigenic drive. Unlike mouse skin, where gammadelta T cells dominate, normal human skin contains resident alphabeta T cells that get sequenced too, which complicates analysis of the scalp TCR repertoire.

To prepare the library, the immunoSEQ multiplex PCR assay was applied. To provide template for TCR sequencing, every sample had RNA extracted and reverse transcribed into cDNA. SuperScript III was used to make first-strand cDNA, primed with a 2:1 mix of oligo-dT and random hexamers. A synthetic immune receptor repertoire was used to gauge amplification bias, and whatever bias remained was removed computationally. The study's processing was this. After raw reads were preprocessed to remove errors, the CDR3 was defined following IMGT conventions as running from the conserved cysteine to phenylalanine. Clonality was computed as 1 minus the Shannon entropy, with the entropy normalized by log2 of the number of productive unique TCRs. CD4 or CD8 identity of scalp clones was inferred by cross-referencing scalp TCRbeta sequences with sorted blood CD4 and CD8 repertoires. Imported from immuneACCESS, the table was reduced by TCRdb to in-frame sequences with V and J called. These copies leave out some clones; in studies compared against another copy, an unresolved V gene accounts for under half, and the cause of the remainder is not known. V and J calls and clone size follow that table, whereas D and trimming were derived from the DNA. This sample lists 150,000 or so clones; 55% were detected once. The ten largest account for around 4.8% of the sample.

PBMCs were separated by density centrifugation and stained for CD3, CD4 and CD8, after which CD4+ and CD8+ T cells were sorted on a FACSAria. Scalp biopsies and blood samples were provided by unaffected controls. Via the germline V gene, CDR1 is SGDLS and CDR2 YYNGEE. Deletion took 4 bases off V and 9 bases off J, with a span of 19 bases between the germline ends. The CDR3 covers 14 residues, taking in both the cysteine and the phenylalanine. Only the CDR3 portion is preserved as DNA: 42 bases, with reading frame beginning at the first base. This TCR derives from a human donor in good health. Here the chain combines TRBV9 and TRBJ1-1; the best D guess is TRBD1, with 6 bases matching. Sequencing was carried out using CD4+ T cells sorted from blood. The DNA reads TGTGCCAGCAGCACGACAGGATCGACGTTTCAAGCTTTCTTT. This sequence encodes CASSTTGSTFQAFF.